One sample yielded the 24 T cell receptor beta chains listed below, sequenced in a study of cytomegalovirus exposure and HLA in healthy donors. The PCR made use of 60 Vbeta and 13 Jbeta primers. TCRdb's copy holds only in-frame clones and misses some; the assay was immunoSEQ multiplex PCR. The sample records about 200,000 clones, approximately 78% being singletons. Sequencing used PBMCs. The receptors were sampled from a woman in her forties or fifties in good health and CMV-seropositive.

CDR3 in amino acids: CASSDGGQGGLTDTQYF. The DNA for the CDR3 is TGTGCCAGCAGTGATGGAGGACAGGGAGGTCTTACAGATACGCAGTATTTT. The chain carries TRBV25-1 and TRBJ2-3; 8 bases align to TRBD1. V lost 3 bases, J lost 3 bases, and 11 bases stayed unmatched. The CDR3 spans 17 residues. The germline V gene encodes CDR1 MGHDK and CDR2 SYGVNS.

This chain connects TRBV6-5 to TRBJ2-5; 11 bases map to TRBD2. The CDR3 extends over 15 amino acids. V shed 7 bases and J 5 bases; nucleotides not matched to a gene: 9. Germline-derived CDR1 and CDR2 are MNHEY and SVGAGI. The CDR3 protein is CASTIAGGPGETQYF. The CDR3 bases are TGTGCCAGCACCATAGCGGGGGGGCCCGGGGAGACCCAGTACTTC.

In this sample, this clone turned up once. The rearrangement uses TRBV28 and TRBJ1-5; D is possibly TRBD1 (6 bases). The CDR3 spans 15 residues. Trimming left V 5 bases short and J 4 bases short, with 15 bases between. CDR1 MDHEN and CDR2 SYDVKM come from the germline V gene. In DNA form, the CDR3 reads TGTGCCAGCAGTAGAGCAGGGGTGGGTAATCAGCCCCAGCATTTT. Translating it yields CASSRAGVGNQPQHF.

The rearrangement links TRBV7-6 to TRBJ1-1, with D maybe TRBD1 (5 bases). Germline V gene data show CDR1 as SGHVS and CDR2 as FNYEAQ. The CDR3 is 15 residues long. The V gene lost 4 bases and the J gene lost 0 bases, with 12 bases spanning the gap. This chain's CDR3 is CASSSSGGLNTEAFF. In DNA, the CDR3 is TGTGCCAGCAGCTCCTCTGGGGGGTTGAACACTGAAGCTTTCTTT.

This chain connects TRBV6-1 to TRBJ2-5; possible D gene TRBD1, 5 bases. The J call is in doubt because the DNA end fits TRBJ2-7 better. The V gene's germline CDR1 is MNHNS and CDR2 SASEGT. CDR3 length equals 14 residues. This CDR3 reads CASTLRGETYEQYF. The CDR3 DNA reads TGTGCCAGCACTCTTAGGGGCGAAACCTACGAGCAGTACTTC.

This clone showed up just a few times. This same CDR3 is encoded by further DNA sequences in the sample. CDR3: CAISKQGSNQPQHF. The CDR3 nucleotides are TGTGCCATCAGTAAACAGGGGTCCAATCAGCCCCAGCATTTT. This chain uses TRBV10-3 with TRBJ1-5; 7 positions agree with TRBD1. Germline CDR1 reads ENHRY; CDR2 reads SYGVKD. The CDR3 runs to 14 residues. The V gene end was trimmed by 5 bases and the J gene end by 3 bases; junction bases not matched to a gene: 4.

The rearrangement joins TRBV25-1 to TRBJ2-3; D perhaps matches TRBD1 (5 bases). Trimming took off 1 base at V and 0 bases at J, with 11 bases between the two ends. CDR3 length: 16 residues. CDR1 MGHDK and CDR2 SYGVNS come from the germline V gene. The CDR3 DNA sequence: TGTGCCAGCAGTGAATGGGGCGGAACTAGCACAGATACGCAGTATTTT. Residues: CASSEWGGTSTDTQYF. Looking up the rest from reference TRBV25-1 and TRBJ2-3 gives the full variable domain: EADIYQTPRYLVIGTGKKITLECSQTMGHDKMYWYQQDPGMELHLIHYSYGVNSTEKGDLSSESTVSRIRTEHFPLTLESARPSHTSQYLCASSEWGGTSTDTQYFGPGTRLTVL.

This clone showed up just once. The chain has TRBV5-6 and TRBJ2-7; 12 bases are shared with TRBD2. The CDR3 extends over 15 amino acids. Germline V gives CDR1 SGHDT, CDR2 YYEEEE. Trimming removed 4 bases from V and 11 bases from J; junction bases left unmatched: 13. The CDR3 protein is CASSNGLAGRLREYF. The CDR3 bases are TGTGCCAGCAGCAACGGACTAGCGGGGAGACTACGAGAGTACTTC.

This clone was recorded a few times. The chain is built from TRBV27 and TRBJ1-2; 9 bases fit TRBD1. The CDR3 spans 15 residues. V lost 6 bases, J lost 4 bases, and 9 bases stayed unmatched. CDR1 is MNHEY, CDR2 SMNVEV, per germline (reference sequence). The CDR3 loop reads CASSSRQGVSYGYTF. CDR3 DNA: TGTGCCAGCAGCTCTAGACAGGGGGTTTCCTATGGCTACACCTTC.

This chain uses TRBV6-6 with TRBJ1-3, with 9 bases identical to TRBD1. The V gene end was trimmed by 4 bases and the J gene end by 2 bases; junction bases not matched to a gene: 6. This CDR3 is built from 16 residues. Germline CDR1 and CDR2: MNHNY and SVGAGI (reference sequence). The CDR3 DNA sequence: TGTGCCAGCAGTTCCGGACAGGGGTATGCTGGAAACACCATATATTTT. It is translated as CASSSGQGYAGNTIYF.

The chain carries TRBV19 and TRBJ1-1, with no clear D. The CDR3 totals 12 residues. CDR1 and CDR2 from the germline V gene are LNHDA and SQIVND (reference sequence). V was trimmed by 6 bases and J by 9 bases, leaving 14 bases between them. The CDR3 spells CASSPGGKKAFF. The CDR3 DNA sequence: TGTGCCAGTAGCCCGGGAGGGAAGAAAGCTTTCTTT.

This chain links TRBV7-2 with TRBJ2-5, with 9 bases matching TRBD1. The CDR3 is made up of 14 amino acids. V shed 2 bases and J 4 bases; nucleotides not matched to a gene: 2. Per the germline V gene, CDR1 is SGHTA and CDR2 is FQGNSA. CDR3 sequence reads: CASSLNRGRETQYF. The CDR3 nucleotides read TGTGCCAGCAGCTTAAACAGGGGGCGAGAGACCCAGTACTTC.

The V and J genes are TRBV18 and TRBJ2-2, with TRBD1 identical over 7 bases. The germline V gene encodes CDR1 KGHSH and CDR2 LQKENI. Losses at the gene ends were 1 base for V and 7 bases for J; bases not matched to a gene: 3. The CDR3 is 14 amino acids. The CDR3: CASSPQGAGGELFF. CDR3 nucleotides: TGTGCCAGCTCACCACAGGGGGCTGGCGGGGAGCTGTTTTTT.

This chain joins TRBV7-9 and TRBJ1-1; D is unresolved. CDR3 length: 13 residues. Germline assignment: CDR1 SEHNR and CDR2 FQNEAQ (reference sequence). V was trimmed by 5 bases and J by 9 bases, leaving 16 bases between them. CDR3 protein: CASSPTGSGKAFF. CDR3 coding DNA: TGTGCCAGCAGCCCCACGGGGTCGGGAAAAGCTTTCTTT.

The chain carries TRBV7-8 and TRBJ2-7; TRBD2 aligns across 7 bases. J was trimmed by 2 bases and V by 1 base; bases with no gene match: 8. The CDR3 consists of 16 residues. The germline gives CDR1 SGHVS, CDR2 FQNEAQ. The CDR3 region is CASSLGVKREAYEQYF. The CDR3 DNA reads as TGTGCCAGCAGCTTAGGTGTCAAACGGGAGGCCTACGAGCAGTACTTC. Full variable domain (outside the CDR3, taken from reference TRBV7-8 and TRBJ2-7): GAGVSQSPRYKVAKRGQDVALRCDPISGHVSLFWYQQALGQGPEFLTYFQNEAQLDKSGLPSDRFFAERPEGSVSTLKIQRTQQEDSAVYLCASSLGVKREAYEQYFGPGTRLTVT.

The CDR3 region has the DNA TGTGCCATCAGTGGTGGGGCTTCAGGTCAGCCCCAGCATTTT. Translated, it gives CAISGGASGQPQHF. The rearrangement links TRBV10-3 to TRBJ1-5; a possible D gene is TRBD1 (5 bases). With 4 bases removed from V and 6 bases from J, the gap between germline ends came to 13 bases. The CDR3 runs 14 residues. Germline-derived CDR1 and CDR2 are ENHRY and SYGVKD.

This chain uses TRBV28 with TRBJ1-1; TRBD1 might be the D (6 bases). Germline V gene sequence: CDR1 MDHEN, CDR2 SYDVKM. V lost 6 bases to trimming and J lost 5 bases, with 16 bases between them. The CDR3 has 14 residues. The CDR3 region has the DNA TGTGCCAGCAGACTAAGACAGGTGGGAACTGAAGCTTTCTTT. Translating gives CASRLRQVGTEAFF.

The rearrangement links TRBV2 to TRBJ1-1, with a possible D match to TRBD1 (5 bases). The CDR3 is made up of 12 amino acids. CDR1 is SNHLY, CDR2 FYNNEI, per germline. With 5 bases removed from V and 4 bases from J, the gap between germline ends came to 8 bases. The CDR3 spells CASSLGVTEAFF. The CDR3 DNA sequence: TGTGCCAGCAGTTTAGGGGTCACTGAAGCTTTCTTT.

This clone was seen a few times. Here the CDR3 reads CASSSRQGAKERPGNTIYF. The DNA of the CDR3 is TGTGCCAGCAGCTCCCGACAGGGGGCGAAGGAAAGACCTGGAAACACCATATATTTT. The V call is TRBV9, the J call TRBJ1-3; TRBD1 agrees at 10 bases. J gave up 2 bases and V 4 bases, and 15 bases lay outside the gene matches. In germline, CDR1 is SGDLS, CDR2 YYNGEE. CDR3 length: 19 amino acids.

The V gene is TRBV6-5, the J gene TRBJ1-3; 7 nucleotides line up with TRBD1. V shed 7 bases and J 8 bases; nucleotides not matched to a gene: 11. The CDR3 runs 14 residues. CDR1 and CDR2 (germline): MNHEY, SVGAGI. The CDR3 nucleotides read TGTGCCAGCACCCGAGGGGGCTCAGGGGACACCATATATTTT. This translates into CASTRGGSGDTIYF.

CDR3 residues: CASSEVLIGQYF. The CDR3 DNA is TGTGCCAGCAGTGAAGTACTAATCGGGCAGTACTTC. This sequence joins TRBV6-1 and TRBJ2-7; D is ambiguous. Germline CDR1 reads MNHNS; CDR2 reads SASEGT. The V end lost 1 base, the J end lost 9 bases, and 10 bases lay between the germline ends. This CDR3 is built from 12 residues.

The chain recombines TRBV6-6 with TRBJ2-7; no firm D call. Between the trimmed V and J ends, which lost 2 bases and 9 bases, there was a span of 14 bases. This CDR3 region has 13 residues. Germline V gene data show CDR1 as MNHNY and CDR2 as SVGAGI (reference sequence). The DNA of the CDR3 is TGTGCCAGCAGTTACGGGTCAAGCGATGGGCAGTACTTC. Its protein is CASSYGSSDGQYF.

V and J are TRBV6-6 and TRBJ2-2; no reliable D call. Between the trimmed V and J ends, which lost 3 bases and 0 bases, there was a span of 8 bases. This CDR3 is 15 amino acids long. Germline V gives CDR1 MNHNY, CDR2 SVGAGI (reference sequence). CDR3 in DNA: TGTGCCAGCAGTTATGGAAGCGCGAACACCGGGGAGCTGTTTTTT. Encoded protein: CASSYGSANTGELFF.

Only a few counts were recorded for this clone. The chain uses TRBV15 and TRBJ2-1; D perhaps matches TRBD1 (6 bases). V was trimmed by 0 bases and J by 0 bases, leaving 9 bases between them. CDR3 length: 16 amino acids. Germline CDR1 is LNHNV and CDR2 is YYDKDF (reference sequence). The DNA for the CDR3 is TGTGCCACCAGCAGAGATACAGGGAGCTCCTACAATGAGCAGTTCTTC. This codes for CATSRDTGSSYNEQFF.